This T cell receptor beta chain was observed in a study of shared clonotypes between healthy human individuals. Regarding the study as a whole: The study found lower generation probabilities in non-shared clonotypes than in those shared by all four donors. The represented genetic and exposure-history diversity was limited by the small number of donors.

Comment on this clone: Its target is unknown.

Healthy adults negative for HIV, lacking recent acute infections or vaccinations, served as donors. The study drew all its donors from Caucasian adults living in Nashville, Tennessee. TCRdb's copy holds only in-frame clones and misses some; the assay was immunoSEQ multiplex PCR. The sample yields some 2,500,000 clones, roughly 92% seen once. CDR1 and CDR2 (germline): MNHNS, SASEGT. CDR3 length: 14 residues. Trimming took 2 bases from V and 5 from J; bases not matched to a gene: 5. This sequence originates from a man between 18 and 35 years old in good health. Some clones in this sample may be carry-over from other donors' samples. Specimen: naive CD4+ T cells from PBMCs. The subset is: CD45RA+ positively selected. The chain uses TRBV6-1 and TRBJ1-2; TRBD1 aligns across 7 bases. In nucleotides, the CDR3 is TGTGCCAGCAGTGAACGGAGGGACAGATATGGCTACACCTTC. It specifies CASSERRDRYGYTF.